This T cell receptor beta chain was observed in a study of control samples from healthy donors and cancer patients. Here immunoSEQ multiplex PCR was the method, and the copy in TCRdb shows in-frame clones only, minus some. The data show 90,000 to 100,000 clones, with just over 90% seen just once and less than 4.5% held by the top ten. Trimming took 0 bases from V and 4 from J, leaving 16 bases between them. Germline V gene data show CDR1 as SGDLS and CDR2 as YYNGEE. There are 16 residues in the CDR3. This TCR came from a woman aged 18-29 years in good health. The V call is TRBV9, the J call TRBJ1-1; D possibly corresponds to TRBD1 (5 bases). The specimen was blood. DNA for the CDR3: TGTGCCAGCAGCGTAGGAGACAGACCCCTGAGCACTGAAGCTTTCTTT. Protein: CASSVGDRPLSTEAFF.